This T cell receptor beta chain was recorded in a study of identifying expanded T cells in peripheral blood. Study-wide results and caveats: About 1.2 clones differed between technical replicates, versus about 16 and 19 over time.

Germline V gene data show CDR1 as SGHTA and CDR2 as FQGTGA. V lost 5 bases and J 4 bases, leaving 12 bases between the germline ends. This CDR3 has 13 residues. During the collection period, no donor immune events like infections were recorded. The protocol was immunoSEQ multiplex PCR, while the TCRdb copy is restricted to in-frame clones and leaves out a portion. The data contain 130,000 or so clones, about four fifths of them seen just once; the ten biggest clones take up 2.5% to 3.5%. Points on this clone: Its specificity is unknown.

Sample: blood. The chain has TRBV7-3 and TRBJ2-7; D is unclear. The sequence derives from a person between 18 and 75 years old in good health. The DNA for the CDR3 is TGTGCCAGCAGCCCAGATAGAGGTTACGAGCAGTACTTC. This codes for CASSPDRGYEQYF.